This T cell receptor beta chain was captured by sequencing in a study of cytomegalovirus exposure and HLA in healthy donors. Germline V lookup: CDR1 SGHDT, CDR2 YYEEEE. J was trimmed by 3 bases and V by 0 bases; bases with no gene match: 13. This CDR3 contains 19 residues. As concerns this clone: The antigen remains undetermined.

PCR involved 60 Vbeta and 13 Jbeta primers. Produced via immunoSEQ multiplex PCR; TCRdb's table is partial and in-frame only. Its table lists about 50,000 clones. Overall study results and limits: Rarity characterized most TCR sequences, yet some public TCRs appeared in many donors. A few chains linked to CMV were shown in vitro to be specific for CMV antigens.

What was sequenced was PBMCs. This receptor was obtained from a woman aged 60-70 years in good health and CMV-seropositive. The rearrangement joins TRBV5-6 to TRBJ2-1, with 9 bases identical to TRBD2. For the CDR3, the DNA is TGTGCCAGCAGCTTGGGGATGTCGCTGGGACTAGCCTACTACAATGAGCAGTTCTTC. Residues: CASSLGMSLGLAYYNEQFF.